This TCR beta chain was sequenced in a study of monozygotic twins with inflammatory bowel disease. The UMIs carried a 6-nucleotide sample barcode, and they were added by template switching. Amplification of TCRalpha and TCRbeta cDNA involved two nested PCRs that ran for approximately 17 and 9 cycles. TCRdb reanalyzed the 5' RACE reads, giving one entry per CDR3 protein sequence and no DNA. The listing records 300,000 to 350,000 distinct CDR3 sequences. From germline, CDR1 is MGHDK and CDR2 SYGVNS. The CDR3 totals 15 residues. The specimen sequenced was blood. This sequence was found in a human donor with ulcerative colitis or Crohn's disease, or a healthy co-twin of an affected twin (not recorded which). The chain carries TRBV25-1 and TRBJ1-1; TCRdb's D call of TRBD1 is untestable without DNA. CDR3 amino acids: CASSESVRGNTEAFF.